This TCR beta chain was profiled in a study of cytomegalovirus exposure and HLA in healthy donors. General study findings and limits: TCR clusters originating in the first cohort tended to co-occur in the 100 to 150 validation repertoires, according to a later analysis.

Clones were sequenced by immunoSEQ multiplex PCR, and TCRdb holds only the in-frame ones, with some missing. This sample yields some 170,000 clones, of which around four fifths are seen a single time; approximately 2% belongs to the top ten. From germline, CDR1 is SGHTA and CDR2 FQGNSA. The ends were cut back, 7 bases at V and 3 bases at J, with 15 bases in the middle. This CDR3 is built from 15 residues. As to this clone: The target antigen is unknown.

This chain uses TRBV7-2 with TRBJ1-4, with D possibly being TRBD1 (5 bases). Sequenced: PBMCs. This clonotype was obtained from a man aged 25-45 years in good health and CMV-seropositive. The CDR3, as DNA: TGTGCCAGCAACGGAATCGGGGGTGCTAATGAAAAACTGTTTTTT. Protein: CASNGIGGANEKLFF.